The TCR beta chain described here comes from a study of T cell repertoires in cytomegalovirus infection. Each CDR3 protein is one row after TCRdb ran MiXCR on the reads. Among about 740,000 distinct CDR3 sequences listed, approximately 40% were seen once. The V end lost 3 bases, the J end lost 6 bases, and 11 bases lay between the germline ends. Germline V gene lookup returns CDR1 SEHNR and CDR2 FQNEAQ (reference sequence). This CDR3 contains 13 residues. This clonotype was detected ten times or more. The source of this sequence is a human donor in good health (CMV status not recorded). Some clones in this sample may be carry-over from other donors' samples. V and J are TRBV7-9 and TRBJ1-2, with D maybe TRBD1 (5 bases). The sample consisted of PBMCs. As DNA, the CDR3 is TGTGCCAGCAGCTTGGGGGGGAGTGATGGCTACACCTTC. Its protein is CASSLGGSDGYTF. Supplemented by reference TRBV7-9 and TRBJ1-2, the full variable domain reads DTGVSQNPRHKITKRGQNVTFRCDPISEHNRLYWYRQTLGQGPEFLTYFQNEAQLEKSRLLSDRFSAERPKGSFSTLEIQRTEQGDSAMYLCASSLGGSDGYTFGSGTRLTVV.